The 27 T cell receptor beta chains below come from one sample, sequenced in a study of blood T cell repertoires in COVID-19. Method: immunoSEQ multiplex PCR; TCRdb's copy keeps in-frame clones and lacks some. The repertoire holds roughly 250,000 clones, with approximately 91% as singletons. The sequenced material came from peripheral blood. Every receptor here comes from a man aged 30 to 45 with COVID-19, enrolled during active disease.

This chain links TRBV21-1 with TRBJ1-1. TRBV21-1 is an annotated pseudogene. This CDR3 has 14 residues. The CDR3 DNA sequence: TGTGCCAGCGAGTTCCTGAGCCCGAACACTGAAGCTTTCTTT. Its translation: CASEFLSPNTEAFF.

CDR3: CASSRSARDSLVDNEKLFF. As DNA, the CDR3 is TGTGCCAGCAGCCGTAGTGCCCGGGACAGCCTAGTAGATAATGAAAAACTGTTTTTT. This sequence joins TRBV3-1 (or the pseudogene TRBV3-2) and TRBJ1-4; TRBD1 matches at 7 bases. There are 19 residues in the CDR3. The germline V gene encodes CDR1 LGHDT and CDR2 YNNKEL (reference sequence). The V gene end was trimmed by 4 bases and the J gene end by 4 bases; junction bases not matched to a gene: 18.

J is TRBJ2-2 and V is TRBV9; a possible D gene is TRBD2 (6 bases). Trimming shortened V by 0 bases and J by 4 bases, and 10 bases separated the two germline ends. CDR1 SGDLS and CDR2 YYNGEE come from the germline V gene. The CDR3 contains 15 residues. CDR3 nucleotide sequence: TGTGCCAGCAGCGTAGTGGGAGCGGGCACCGGGGAGCTGTTTTTT. Its protein is CASSVVGAGTGELFF. Supplemented by reference TRBV9 and TRBJ2-2, the full variable domain reads DSGVTQTPKHLITATGQRVTLRCSPRSGDLSVYWYQQSLDQGLQFLIQYYNGEERAKGNILERFSAQQFPDLHSELNLSSLELGDSALYFCASSVVGAGTGELFFGEGSRLTVL.

This clone occurred once. This CDR3 reads CASSQNKDRGITEAFF. CDR3 in DNA: TGCGCCAGCAGCCAAAACAAGGACAGGGGAATTACTGAAGCTTTCTTT. V is TRBV5-1 and J is TRBJ1-1; 9 bases agree with TRBD1. Per the germline V gene, CDR1 is SGHRS and CDR2 is YFSETQ. The CDR3 sequence is 16 residues long. Unmatched junction bases numbered 12, after V lost 4 bases and J lost 5 bases. The variable domain in full, with the rest retrieved from reference TRBV5-1 and TRBJ1-1, is KAGVTQTPRYLIKTRGQQVTLSCSPISGHRSVSWYQQTPGQGLQFLFEYFSETQRNKGNFPGRFSGRQFSNSRSEMNVSTLELGDSALYLCASSQNKDRGITEAFFGQGTRLTVV.

The J gene is TRBJ1-1, the V gene TRBV9; tentative D call: TRBD1 (6 bases). The CDR3 runs to 16 residues. The germline V gene has CDR1 SGDLS and CDR2 YYNGEE. V was pared by 0 bases and J by 4 bases, with 16 bases between. The CDR3: CASSVGGTIGGTEAFF. Written as DNA, the CDR3 is TGTGCCAGCAGCGTAGGGGGAACAATAGGGGGCACTGAAGCTTTCTTT. The full variable domain, rest sourced from reference TRBV9 and TRBJ1-1, is DSGVTQTPKHLITATGQRVTLRCSPRSGDLSVYWYQQSLDQGLQFLIQYYNGEERAKGNILERFSAQQFPDLHSELNLSSLELGDSALYFCASSVGGTIGGTEAFFGQGTRLTVV.

This rearrangement joins TRBV5-1 to TRBJ1-1; 9 positions agree with TRBD1. CDR1 and CDR2 from the germline V gene are SGHRS and YFSETQ. V trimming: 4 bases; J trimming: 1 base; junction bases outside the gene matches: 8. The CDR3 sequence is 16 residues long. The CDR3 DNA follows: TGCGCCAGCAGCGCCCTTCTGGACAGGGGGAACACTGAAGCTTTCTTT. Translating gives CASSALLDRGNTEAFF.

The chain carries TRBV29-1 and TRBJ2-1; D remains unclear. Germline-derived CDR1 and CDR2 are SQVTM and ANQGSEA. The germline V and J ends were trimmed by 7 bases and 0 bases, with 13 bases remaining between them. The CDR3 runs to 14 residues. CDR3 amino acids: CSARQMSSYNEQFF. As DNA, the CDR3 is TGCAGCGCCAGACAAATGAGCTCCTACAATGAGCAGTTCTTC.

The genes are TRBV5-3 and TRBJ1-2; 10 bases map to TRBD1. TRBV5-3 is marked as an open reading frame, function uncertain. After removal of 4 bases from V and 3 bases from J, the junction contained 6 bases not matched to a gene. The CDR3 sequence is 15 residues long. As DNA, the CDR3 is TGTGCCAGAAGCAACGGGACAGGGGAGGACTATGGCTACACCTTC. This translates into CARSNGTGEDYGYTF.

CDR3 DNA sequence: TGCGCCAGCAGCCGGGACAGGGGGACAGGGGAGACCCAGTACTTC. Residues: CASSRDRGTGETQYF. The chain joins TRBV5-1 to TRBJ2-5, with 11 positions matching TRBD1. The J segment lost 5 bases and the V segment lost 4 bases, leaving 7 bases of the junction unmatched. This CDR3 has 15 amino acids. CDR1 is SGHRS, CDR2 YFSETQ, per germline.

The chain combines TRBV27 with TRBJ1-2; 8 bases map to TRBD1. Germline V CDR1 and CDR2: MNHEY, SMNVEV (reference sequence). V trimming: 6 bases; J trimming: 4 bases; junction bases outside the gene matches: 4. This CDR3 spans 13 amino acids. The CDR3 region is CASSRTGGYGYTF. The CDR3 DNA sequence: TGTGCCAGCAGCCGTACAGGGGGCTATGGCTACACCTTC.

The gene calls are TRBV11-2 and TRBJ2-7; possible D gene TRBD1, 6 bases. Germline CDR1 is SGHAT and CDR2 is FQNNGV. The CDR3 extends over 14 amino acids. With 3 bases removed from V and 5 bases from J, the gap between germline ends came to 14 bases. As DNA, the CDR3 is TGTGCCAGCAGCTTTCGTCAGGGGATCGACGAGCAGTACTTC. Its translation: CASSFRQGIDEQYF.

The rearrangement joins TRBV5-4 to TRBJ1-6, with 11 bases matching TRBD1. This CDR3 comprises 14 residues. Trimming removed 4 bases from V and 8 bases from J; junction bases left unmatched: 2. CDR1 is SGHNT, CDR2 YYREEE, per germline (reference sequence). The CDR3 is CASSRTGGYSPLHF. The CDR3 DNA reads as TGTGCCAGCAGCCGGACAGGGGGCTATTCACCCCTCCACTTT.

The rearrangement uses TRBV7-8 and TRBJ1-5; 7 nucleotides align to TRBD1. This CDR3 is 16 amino acids long. Per germline, CDR1 SGHVS and CDR2 FQNEAQ. The junction had 7 bases not matched to a gene; V was cut back by 5 bases and J by 0 bases. In DNA, the CDR3 is TGTGCCAGCAGCCGAGGGACAGTCAATAGCAATCAGCCCCAGCATTTT. This sequence encodes CASSRGTVNSNQPQHF.

This clone was seen more than once but under ten times. The chain's CDR3 is CASSPGTGNYYGYTF. The CDR3 DNA follows: TGTGCCAGCAGCCCTGGGACAGGCAACTACTATGGCTACACCTTC. The genes are TRBV3-1 (or the pseudogene TRBV3-2) and TRBJ1-2, with 8 bases that match TRBD1. The CDR3 consists of 15 residues. V trimming: 4 bases; J trimming: 3 bases; junction bases outside the gene matches: 7. Germline V gene lookup returns CDR1 LGHDT and CDR2 YNNKEL (reference sequence).

The V and J genes are TRBV6-5 and TRBJ2-1; perhaps TRBD2 as D (5 bases). Looked up from germline, CDR1 is MNHEY and CDR2 is SVGAGI. CDR3 length: 12 residues. V was cut by 6 bases and J by 10 bases, with 13 bases left in between. CDR3 DNA: TGTGCCAGCAGGATGGGAGCGAGGGAGCAGTTCTTC. Residues: CASRMGAREQFF.

In its sample, this clone was seen a few times. This chain links TRBV5-5 with TRBJ2-7, with 8 bases identical to TRBD1. CDR1 and CDR2 (germline): SGHKS, YYEKEE (reference sequence). The CDR3 is made up of 16 amino acids. V lost 0 bases, J lost 5 bases, and 10 bases stayed unmatched. CDR3 sequence: CASSLAVWTGNDEQYF. The CDR3 DNA reads TGTGCCAGCAGCTTGGCAGTCTGGACAGGGAACGACGAGCAGTACTTC.

The J gene is TRBJ1-2, the V gene TRBV9; unclear D gene. Trimming stripped 0 bases from V and 3 bases from J, with 9 bases between. There are 14 residues in the CDR3. CDR1 is SGDLS, CDR2 YYNGEE, per germline. DNA of the CDR3: TGTGCCAGCAGCGTAGGGTGGGCAGACTATGGCTACACCTTC. Protein sequence: CASSVGWADYGYTF.

J is TRBJ2-3 and V is TRBV10-3, with D perhaps TRBD1 (6 bases). There are 13 residues in the CDR3. Per the germline V gene, CDR1 is ENHRY and CDR2 is SYGVKD. V was cut by 10 bases and J by 1 base, with 12 bases left in between. CDR3 protein: CATGQFGTDTQYF. The CDR3 DNA sequence: TGTGCCACCGGACAGTTCGGCACAGATACGCAGTATTTT.

The rearrangement joins TRBV18 to TRBJ1-5, with a weak D call TRBD1 (6 bases). The V end was cut by 10 bases, the J end by 7 bases, with 20 bases between. The CDR3 sequence is 14 residues long. Germline values: CDR1 KGHSH, CDR2 LQKENI. CDR3 sequence reads: CAIQRTRGRQPQHF. The DNA of the CDR3 is TGTGCCATCCAACGGACCAGGGGACGCCAGCCCCAGCATTTT. Supplemented by reference TRBV18 and TRBJ1-5, the full variable domain reads NAGVMQNPRHLVRRRGQEARLRCSPMKGHSHVYWYRQLPEEGLKFMVYLQKENIIDESGMPKERFSAEFPKEGPSILRIQQVVRGDSAAYFCAIQRTRGRQPQHFGDGTRLSIL.

The V call is TRBV6-5, the J call TRBJ1-2, with TRBD1 matching 7 bases. The CDR3 spans 14 residues. After removal of 6 bases from V and 8 bases from J, the junction contained 12 bases not matched to a gene. The germline CDR1 and CDR2 sequences are MNHEY and SVGAGI. The DNA for the CDR3 is TGTGCCAGCAGATTATTGACAGGGTTCGGCGGCTACACCTTC. Its translation is CASRLLTGFGGYTF.

The V and J genes are TRBV6-6 and TRBJ2-1; 8 bases align to TRBD1. Germline lookup yields CDR1 MNHNY and CDR2 SVGAGI (reference sequence). The CDR3 loop spans 14 amino acids. V was pared by 7 bases and J by 0 bases, with 2 bases of the junction left unmatched. The DNA for the CDR3 is TGTGCCAGCATACAGGGGGACTCCTACAATGAGCAGTTCTTC. The encoded protein is CASIQGDSYNEQFF.

This clone was observed a handful of times. The chain combines TRBV7-9 with TRBJ1-6, with D possibly matching TRBD1 (6 bases). The CDR3 has 19 residues. Trimming pared 5 bases from V and 0 bases from J, leaving 20 bases between. CDR1 is SEHNR and CDR2 is FQNEAQ in the germline V gene (reference sequence). The DNA of the CDR3 is TGTGCCAGCAGCGCCGCGGGGGGGGGCCTCAGCTCCTATAATTCACCCCTCCACTTT. This codes for CASSAAGGGLSSYNSPLHF.

The chain combines TRBV9 with TRBJ2-7, with D uncertain. Looked up from germline, CDR1 is SGDLS and CDR2 is YYNGEE. Trimming shortened V by 0 bases and J by 3 bases, and 10 bases separated the two germline ends. The CDR3 is 14 amino acids. The chain's CDR3 is CASSVGYGGYEQYF. CDR3 bases: TGTGCCAGCAGCGTAGGATACGGCGGCTACGAGCAGTACTTC. Drawing the rest from reference TRBV9 and TRBJ2-7, the complete variable domain is DSGVTQTPKHLITATGQRVTLRCSPRSGDLSVYWYQQSLDQGLQFLIQYYNGEERAKGNILERFSAQQFPDLHSELNLSSLELGDSALYFCASSVGYGGYEQYFGPGTRLTVT.

The chain combines TRBV3-1 (or the pseudogene TRBV3-2) with TRBJ1-1, with 9 bases that match TRBD1. Germline V CDR1 and CDR2: LGHDT, YNNKEL (reference sequence). This CDR3 region has 14 residues. The J segment lost 7 bases and the V segment lost 3 bases, leaving 6 bases of the junction unmatched. CDR3 coding DNA: TGTGCCAGCAGCCAGCATACAGGGGGCGGTGAAGCTTTCTTT. This encodes CASSQHTGGGEAFF.

V usage is TRBV13 and J usage is TRBJ2-3, with 8 bases aligning to TRBD2. This CDR3 spans 15 amino acids. The germline gives CDR1 PRHDT, CDR2 FYEKMQ (reference sequence). After removal of 7 bases from V and 4 bases from J, the junction contained 10 bases not matched to a gene. The CDR3: CASTPPGGRPDTQYF. CDR3 coding DNA: TGTGCCAGCACCCCCCCGGGGGGGCGGCCAGATACGCAGTATTTT.

The V gene is TRBV5-6, the J gene TRBJ2-7, with 11 positions matching TRBD1. J lost 2 bases, V lost 3 bases, and 1 base had no gene match. The CDR3 loop spans 14 amino acids. Germline V gene lookup returns CDR1 SGHDT and CDR2 YYEEEE. The CDR3 region is CASSWGQGAYEQYF. The CDR3 region has the DNA TGTGCCAGCAGCTGGGGACAGGGGGCCTACGAGCAGTACTTC. Drawing the rest from reference TRBV5-6 and TRBJ2-7, the complete variable domain is DAGVTQSPTHLIKTRGQQVTLRCSPKSGHDTVSWYQQALGQGPQFIFQYYEEEERQRGNFPDRFSGHQFPNYSSELNVNALLLGDSALYLCASSWGQGAYEQYFGPGTRLTVT.

The J gene is TRBJ1-2, the V gene TRBV30, with D uncertain. CDR3 size: 13 residues. Trimming took off 6 bases at V and 4 bases at J, with 15 bases between the two ends. Germline V gene data show CDR1 as GTSNPN and CDR2 as SVGIG (reference sequence). Here the CDR3 reads CACGRGLGYGYTF. CDR3 nucleotides: TGTGCCTGTGGACGGGGTTTAGGCTATGGCTACACCTTC.